One and the same sample provided the 22 T cell receptor beta chains below, sequenced in a study of cytomegalovirus exposure and HLA in healthy donors (dated by TCRdb to the late 2010s). Library preparation was by the immunoSEQ multiplex PCR assay. The multiplex PCR relied on a mix of 60 forward primers for TCR Vbeta segments and 13 reverse primers for TCR Jbeta segments. TCRdb carries this immuneACCESS record with in-frame sequences only. Its versions omit some clonotypes, under half of them owing to an unresolved V gene in the studies checked, with the rest unexplained. This sample has approximately 100,000 clones in its table, and under 85% of those were observed once. Of the sample, under 2% is held by the ten largest clones. The sample comprised PBMCs. The receptors were sampled from a woman aged 40 to 50 in good health and CMV-seronegative.

There are a few counts of this clone. The rearrangement joins TRBV30 to TRBJ1-2; D is undetermined. The CDR3 has 16 residues. V was clipped by 3 bases and J by 6 bases, with 23 bases between them. Germline-derived CDR1 and CDR2 are GTSNPN and SVGIG (reference sequence). The CDR3 loop is CAWRATLGLRWDGYTF. The CDR3 DNA follows: TGTGCCTGGAGGGCAACCCTCGGACTCCGCTGGGATGGCTACACCTTC.

This rearrangement joins TRBV5-1 to TRBJ1-2; D uncertain. CDR1 is SGHRS, CDR2 YFSETQ, per germline. This CDR3 has 13 residues. Trimming left V 4 bases short and J 7 bases short, with 14 bases between. The CDR3 here is CASSENFGGGYTF. The CDR3, as DNA: TGCGCCAGCAGCGAGAACTTCGGAGGTGGCTACACCTTC. The whole variable domain, filled in from reference TRBV5-1 and TRBJ1-2, reads KAGVTQTPRYLIKTRGQQVTLSCSPISGHRSVSWYQQTPGQGLQFLFEYFSETQRNKGNFPGRFSGRQFSNSRSEMNVSTLELGDSALYLCASSENFGGGYTFGSGTRLTVV.

The gene calls are TRBV18 and TRBJ1-3; D uncertain. CDR1 KGHSH and CDR2 LQKENI come from the germline V gene. Deletions cut 3 bases from V and 3 bases from J, with 9 bases between. The CDR3 consists of 14 residues. This CDR3 is CASSPEVLGNTIYF. DNA for the CDR3: TGTGCCAGCTCACCCGAGGTACTTGGAAACACCATATATTTT.

Points on this clone: One junction end disagrees with the germline gene, perhaps due to a read error. This specimen includes other DNA sequences encoding the same CDR3. The V call is TRBV7-9, the J call TRBJ1-6; 8 nucleotides align to TRBD1. This CDR3 has 16 residues. Germline V gene sequence: CDR1 SEHNR, CDR2 FQNEAQ (reference sequence). The CDR3 DNA follows: TGTGCCAGCAGCCCTTCACAGGGGGGCTATAATTCCCCCCTCCACTTT. It encodes CASSPSQGGYNSPLHF.

The rearrangement uses TRBV27 and TRBJ2-1; 7 bases are shared with TRBD1. V was pared by 5 bases and J by 8 bases, with 12 bases of the junction left unmatched. Per the germline V gene, CDR1 is MNHEY and CDR2 is SMNVEV (reference sequence). CDR3 length: 15 residues. This CDR3 reads CASSQTPRDRDEQFF. CDR3 nucleotide sequence: TGTGCCAGCAGTCAAACCCCCCGCGACAGGGATGAGCAGTTCTTC.

The table lists this clone with a count of one. The rearrangement links TRBV6-4 to TRBJ2-3, with 8 bases fitting TRBD2. Trimming cost V 5 bases and J 0 bases; bases outside gene matches: 4. In germline, CDR1 is MRHNA, CDR2 SNTAGT. The CDR3 is made up of 15 amino acids. For the CDR3, the DNA is TGTGCCAGCAGTACGAGCGGGAGAAGCACAGATACGCAGTATTTT. It encodes CASSTSGRSTDTQYF.

The V and J genes are TRBV9 and TRBJ2-3, with D perhaps TRBD2 (5 bases). Germline CDR1 SGDLS, CDR2 YYNGEE. V was trimmed by 0 bases and J by 9 bases, leaving 8 bases between them. This CDR3 has 12 residues. CDR3: CASSVVRGTQYF. As DNA, the CDR3 is TGTGCCAGCAGCGTAGTAAGAGGGACGCAGTATTTT. The variable domain in full, with the rest retrieved from reference TRBV9 and TRBJ2-3, is DSGVTQTPKHLITATGQRVTLRCSPRSGDLSVYWYQQSLDQGLQFLIQYYNGEERAKGNILERFSAQQFPDLHSELNLSSLELGDSALYFCASSVVRGTQYFGPGTRLTVL.

The chain uses TRBV28 and TRBJ1-2; possibly TRBD1 for D (5 bases). Germline values: CDR1 MDHEN, CDR2 SYDVKM. This CDR3 has 13 amino acids. Trimming removed 3 bases at V and 7 bases at J, with 12 bases between. The chain's CDR3 is CASSFQGRGGYTF. The CDR3 DNA reads as TGTGCCAGCAGTTTTCAGGGAAGAGGTGGCTACACCTTC.

The V gene is TRBV29-1, the J gene TRBJ2-7; 13 nucleotides line up with TRBD2. The CDR3 totals 17 residues. After removal of 4 bases from V and 2 bases from J, the junction contained 11 bases not matched to a gene. Germline CDR1 is SQVTM and CDR2 is ANQGSEA. The CDR3 DNA follows: TGCAGCGTTGTGGTTCCTTTTGGGACTAGCGGGACCTACGAGCAGTACTTC. Translation: CSVVVPFGTSGTYEQYF.

This clone was counted a few times. The chain combines TRBV6-1 with TRBJ2-5; 11 positions agree with TRBD1. Germline CDR1 MNHNS, CDR2 SASEGT. The J segment lost 2 bases and the V segment lost 4 bases, leaving 6 bases of the junction unmatched. CDR3 length: 16 amino acids. The CDR3 sequence: CASSVPGTGGQETQYF. For the CDR3, the DNA is TGTGCCAGCAGTGTACCCGGGACAGGGGGACAAGAGACCCAGTACTTC.

There are a few counts of this clone. The chain carries TRBV27 and TRBJ2-1; 7 bases are shared with TRBD1. CDR3 length: 18 residues. J lost 1 base, V lost 4 bases, and 13 bases had no gene match. Per germline, CDR1 MNHEY and CDR2 SMNVEV (reference sequence). CDR3 amino acids: CASSSPWAGGPSYNEQFF. In DNA, the CDR3 is TGTGCCAGCAGTTCCCCTTGGGCAGGGGGTCCTTCCTACAATGAGCAGTTCTTC.

The chain couples TRBV5-1 to TRBJ2-1; 8 nucleotides match TRBD2. The V segment lost 6 bases and the J segment 9 bases; nucleotides outside the gene matches: 14. CDR3 length equals 15 residues. Germline V gene sequence: CDR1 SGHRS, CDR2 YFSETQ. The CDR3 DNA follows: TGCGCCAGCACTCCCTTAGGACTAGCCCACTTTGAGCAGTTCTTC. It translates to CASTPLGLAHFEQFF.

The chain recombines TRBV6-5 with TRBJ2-7; TRBD2 matches 8 bases. J lost 7 bases, V lost 6 bases, and 14 bases had no gene match. Germline assignment: CDR1 MNHEY and CDR2 SVGAGI. The CDR3 sequence is 15 residues long. CDR3 amino acids: CASSDGTGGGNEQYF. The CDR3 DNA is TGTGCCAGCAGCGACGGTACCGGGGGGGGTAATGAGCAGTACTTC.

This chain uses TRBV7-6 with TRBJ1-4; 7 positions agree with TRBD1. The junction had 10 bases not matched to a gene; V was cut back by 1 base and J by 8 bases. The CDR3 contains 16 residues. CDR1 is SGHVS, CDR2 FNYEAQ, per germline. In DNA, the CDR3 is TGTGCCAGCAGCTTAGAACCCCCTAGGGGGCTCGAAAAACTGTTTTTT. Translating gives CASSLEPPRGLEKLFF.

This chain joins TRBV4-2 and TRBJ2-7; TRBD2 agrees at 8 bases. Losses at the gene ends were 1 base for V and 0 bases for J; bases not matched to a gene: 5. The CDR3 loop spans 16 amino acids. Germline V CDR1 and CDR2: LGHNA, YNFKEQ. CDR3 in DNA: TGTGCCAGCAGCCAAGTCAGCGGGGGCACCTCCTACGAGCAGTACTTC. Translating gives CASSQVSGGTSYEQYF.

Worth noting for this clone: A read error may produce the germline difference seen at one junction end. V gene TRBV7-9 combines with J gene TRBJ2-4; maybe TRBD2 (5 bases). CDR1 is SEHNR and CDR2 is FQNEAQ in the germline V gene (reference sequence). The CDR3 runs to 15 residues. CDR3 residues: CSSSFDAGAKNIQYF. The CDR3 DNA reads as TGTTCCAGCAGCTTTGATGCGGGAGCCAAAAACATTCAGTACTTC.

The genes are TRBV7-2 and TRBJ1-1, with TRBD1 matching 8 bases. The CDR3 contains 13 residues. In germline, CDR1 is SGHTA, CDR2 FQGNSA. Trimming removed 5 bases from V and 4 bases from J; junction bases left unmatched: 3. The CDR3 DNA sequence: TGTGCCAGCAGCATCACAGGGGGCACTGAAGCTTTCTTT. Its translation is CASSITGGTEAFF.

The rearrangement joins TRBV23-1 to TRBJ2-7, with 9 bases identical to TRBD1. TRBV23-1 is sorted into the ORF group, with uncertain function. J gave up 5 bases and V 2 bases, and 7 bases lay outside the gene matches. CDR3 length: 15 residues. The CDR3 coding sequence is TGCGCCAGCAGTCAAGGGGACAGGGAATCCCACGAGCAGTACTTC. It codes for CASSQGDRESHEQYF.

The chain employs TRBV5-1 and TRBJ2-1; D is uncertain. Trimming stripped 0 bases from V and 16 bases from J, with 14 bases between. The germline gives CDR1 SGHRS, CDR2 YFSETQ. This CDR3 has 12 amino acids. CDR3: CASSLVPEQPFF. CDR3 nucleotides: TGCGCCAGCAGCTTGGTCCCGGAACAGCCATTCTTC. Combining the CDR3 with reference TRBV5-1 and TRBJ2-1 gives the whole variable domain KAGVTQTPRYLIKTRGQQVTLSCSPISGHRSVSWYQQTPGQGLQFLFEYFSETQRNKGNFPGRFSGRQFSNSRSEMNVSTLELGDSALYLCASSLVPEQPFFGPGTRLTVL.

This chain links TRBV13 with TRBJ2-4; tentatively, D is TRBD1 (5 bases). Trimming shortened V by 4 bases and J by 2 bases, and 12 bases separated the two germline ends. The CDR3 is made up of 15 amino acids. Germline V gives CDR1 PRHDT, CDR2 FYEKMQ (reference sequence). In DNA, the CDR3 is TGTGCCAGCAGCTCGAATAAGGGGTCCAAAAACATTCAGTACTTC. It encodes CASSSNKGSKNIQYF.

V is TRBV28 and J is TRBJ2-1; tentative D call: TRBD1 (6 bases). The CDR3 extends over 15 amino acids. The V gene lost 5 bases and the J gene lost 5 bases, with 16 bases spanning the gap. The V gene's germline CDR1 is MDHEN and CDR2 SYDVKM. Written as DNA, the CDR3 is TGTGCCAGCAGTGTCCAGGGGTCCCCGAACAATGAGCAGTTCTTC. Its translation is CASSVQGSPNNEQFF.

The chain is built from TRBV6-5 and TRBJ1-1, with 9 nucleotides matching TRBD1. CDR1 is MNHEY, CDR2 SVGAGI, per germline. V trimming: 7 bases; J trimming: 5 bases; junction bases outside the gene matches: 8. The CDR3 consists of 14 residues. Here the CDR3 reads CASTLQGAGTEAFF. CDR3 in DNA: TGTGCCAGCACCTTACAGGGGGCCGGAACTGAAGCTTTCTTT.